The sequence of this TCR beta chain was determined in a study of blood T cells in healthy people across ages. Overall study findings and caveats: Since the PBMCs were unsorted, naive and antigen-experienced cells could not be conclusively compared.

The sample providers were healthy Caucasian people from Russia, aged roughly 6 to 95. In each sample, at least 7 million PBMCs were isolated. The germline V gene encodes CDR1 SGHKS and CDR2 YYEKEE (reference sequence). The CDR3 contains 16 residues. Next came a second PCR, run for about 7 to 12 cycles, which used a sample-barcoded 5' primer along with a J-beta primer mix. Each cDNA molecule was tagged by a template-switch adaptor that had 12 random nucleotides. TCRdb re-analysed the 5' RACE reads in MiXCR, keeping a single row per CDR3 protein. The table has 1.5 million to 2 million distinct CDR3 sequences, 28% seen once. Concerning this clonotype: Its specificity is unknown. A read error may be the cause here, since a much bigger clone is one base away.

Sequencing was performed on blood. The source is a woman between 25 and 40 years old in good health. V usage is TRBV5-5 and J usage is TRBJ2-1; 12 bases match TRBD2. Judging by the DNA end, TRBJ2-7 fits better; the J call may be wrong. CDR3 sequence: CASSFATSGGYNEQYF. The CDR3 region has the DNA TGTGCCAGCAGCTTCGCGACTAGCGGGGGCTACAATGAGCAGTACTTC.